The 28 T cell receptor beta chains in this list originate from one sample, sequenced in a study of blood T cell repertoires in COVID-19. The method was immunoSEQ multiplex PCR; TCRdb's version includes in-frame clones alone and lacks a portion of them. The repertoire consists of 45,000 to 65,000 clones, with approximately 85% occurring once and the leading ten covering approximately 26%. Sequencing was performed on peripheral blood. These receptors all come from a woman aged 80 or over with COVID-19, enrolled during active disease.

The chain carries TRBV30 and TRBJ1-4, with 10 bases that match TRBD1. Germline trimming cut 7 bases from V and 7 bases from J; bases unmatched to any gene: 6. Germline CDR1 is GTSNPN and CDR2 is SVGIG (reference sequence). The CDR3 loop spans 13 amino acids. In nucleotides, the CDR3 is TGTGCCTTTGACAGGGGGCTTGCTGAAAAACTGTTTTTT. Its protein product is CAFDRGLAEKLFF. Complete variable domain (other parts from reference TRBV30 and TRBJ1-4): SQTIHQWPATLVQPVGSPLSLECTVEGTSNPNLYWYRQAAGRGLQLLFYSVGIGQISSEVPQNLSASRPQDRQFILSSKKLLLSDSGFYLCAFDRGLAEKLFFGSGTQLSVL.

The J gene is TRBJ2-1, the V gene TRBV7-3; D is undetermined. The CDR3 runs 13 residues. Germline loops: CDR1 SGHTA, CDR2 FQGTGA. Trimming removed 2 bases at V and 9 bases at J, with 11 bases between. CDR3 bases: TGTGCCAGCAGCTTACTCTCCCTGAGTGAGCAGTTCTTC. Translation gives CASSLLSLSEQFF.

The chain carries TRBV10-2 and TRBJ1-1, with D unclear. This CDR3 has 13 residues. Trimming pared 2 bases from V and 2 bases from J, leaving 6 bases between. Per the germline V gene, CDR1 is WSHSY and CDR2 is SAAADI. CDR3 amino acids: CASSERSNTEAFF. The CDR3, as DNA: TGCGCCAGCAGTGAGAGGAGTAACACTGAAGCTTTCTTT.

The V call is TRBV6-1, the J call TRBJ2-7, with D tentatively TRBD2 (5 bases). This CDR3 contains 16 residues. The V end was cut by 2 bases, the J end by 6 bases, with 20 bases between. The germline V gene encodes CDR1 MNHNS and CDR2 SASEGT. CDR3 protein: CASSEMDSAPRLEQYF. The CDR3 nucleotides read TGTGCCAGCAGTGAAATGGATAGCGCCCCCCGGCTCGAGCAGTACTTC.

This chain connects TRBV7-3 to TRBJ2-3, with 14 bases aligning to TRBD2. Per the germline V gene, CDR1 is SGHTA and CDR2 is FQGTGA. With 4 bases clipped from V and 5 bases from J, the junction kept 5 bases outside the gene matches. The CDR3 is made up of 16 amino acids. The CDR3 DNA follows: TGTGCCAGCAGCTCGGTGGGACTAGCGGGAGAAGATACGCAGTATTTT. As protein: CASSSVGLAGEDTQYF.

The CDR3 region is CASSLRDWFGGELFF. For the CDR3, the DNA is TGTGCCAGCAGCCTCCGAGATTGGTTTGGCGGGGAGCTGTTTTTT. The gene calls are TRBV4-2 and TRBJ2-2, with D hard to call. CDR1 LGHNA and CDR2 YNFKEQ come from the germline V gene. V lost 4 bases and J 7 bases, leaving 16 bases between the germline ends. The CDR3 length is 15 residues.

V usage is TRBV18 and J usage is TRBJ2-1; 8 bases line up with TRBD2. This CDR3 spans 17 amino acids. Trimming took 3 bases from V and 5 from J; bases not matched to a gene: 12. CDR1 is KGHSH, CDR2 LQKENI, per germline. The CDR3 region has the DNA TGTGCCAGCTCACCTCTTAGCGGGATGAGGCGGGACAATGAGCAGTTCTTC. Amino acid sequence: CASSPLSGMRRDNEQFF. Filled out from reference TRBV18 and TRBJ2-1, the complete variable domain reads NAGVMQNPRHLVRRRGQEARLRCSPMKGHSHVYWYRQLPEEGLKFMVYLQKENIIDESGMPKERFSAEFPKEGPSILRIQQVVRGDSAAYFCASSPLSGMRRDNEQFFGPGTRLTVL.

This chain uses TRBV2 with TRBJ2-3; TRBD1 matches 11 bases. The CDR3 has 15 amino acids. The junction had 3 bases not matched to a gene; V was cut back by 5 bases and J by 2 bases. CDR1 and CDR2 (germline): SNHLY, FYNNEI. The CDR3 loop reads CASSLGQGVTDTQYF. As DNA, the CDR3 is TGTGCCAGCAGTCTGGGACAGGGGGTCACAGATACGCAGTATTTT.

This chain joins TRBV7-8 and TRBJ2-7; 8 bases line up with TRBD2. Germline V gene lookup returns CDR1 SGHVS and CDR2 FQNEAQ. This CDR3 is 16 amino acids long. After removal of 2 bases from V and 6 bases from J, the junction contained 12 bases not matched to a gene. CDR3 coding DNA: TGTGCCAGCAGCTTAAGTCCGGGACTAGTCGCGGGCGAGCAGTACTTC. Its protein is CASSLSPGLVAGEQYF.

CDR3 sequence (DNA): TGTGCCAGTAGTCCCTCCGGGGACAGGGGGAACTACGAGCAGTACTTC. This codes for CASSPSGDRGNYEQYF. The chain combines TRBV19 with TRBJ2-7; TRBD1 matches 11 bases. The germline CDR1 and CDR2 sequences are LNHDA and SQIVND (reference sequence). V shed 5 bases and J 3 bases; nucleotides not matched to a gene: 9. The CDR3 is 16 residues long.

The rearrangement joins TRBV29-1 to TRBJ2-1, with D perhaps matching TRBD1 (6 bases). The length of the CDR3 is 15 residues. V shed 7 bases and J shed 0 bases, with 16 bases lying between them. Germline V CDR1 and CDR2: SQVTM, ANQGSEA. The CDR3 nucleotides are TGCAGCGGACGACAGGCCTGGGGCTCCTACAATGAGCAGTTCTTC. Translated: CSGRQAWGSYNEQFF.

In its sample, this clone was seen once. The V and J genes are TRBV11-2 and TRBJ1-3, with a possible D match to TRBD1 (6 bases). CDR3 length: 16 residues. Trimming cost V 3 bases and J 3 bases, with 15 bases left between them. Germline CDR1 reads SGHAT; CDR2 reads FQNNGV. Here the CDR3 reads CASSFGQQGVGNTIYF. CDR3 DNA sequence: TGTGCCAGCAGCTTCGGACAACAGGGAGTTGGAAACACCATATATTTT.

A remark on this clone: Germline and junction disagree at one end, which may indicate a read error. The chain has TRBV28 and TRBJ2-1; 11 bases are a match to TRBD1. The CDR3 extends over 12 amino acids. The V gene's germline CDR1 is MDHEN and CDR2 SYDVKM. The CDR3: CASSLGTGGFLF. In DNA form, the CDR3 reads TGTGCCAGCAGCTTAGGGACAGGGGGATTTCTCTTC. Full variable domain (outside the CDR3, taken from reference TRBV28 and TRBJ2-1): DVKVTQSSRYLVKRTGEKVFLECVQDMDHENMFWYRQDPGLGLRLIYFSYDVKMKEKGDIPEGYSVSREKKERFSLILESASTNQTSMYLCASSLGTGGFLFGPGTRLTVL.

This clone was seen only a few times. J is TRBJ2-7 and V is TRBV3-1 (or the pseudogene TRBV3-2); TRBD2 is a possible D gene (5 bases). Trimming cost V 1 base and J 3 bases, with 13 bases left between them. The germline gives CDR1 LGHDT, CDR2 YNNKEL (reference sequence). The CDR3 runs to 15 residues. The CDR3, as DNA: TGTGCCAGCAGCCAAGCTCCCCCTAGCTTCTACGAGCAGTACTTC. The encoded protein is CASSQAPPSFYEQYF.

The chain recombines TRBV27 with TRBJ2-1; D gene ambiguous. V was trimmed by 4 bases and J by 8 bases, leaving 6 bases between them. Germline V gives CDR1 MNHEY, CDR2 SMNVEV (reference sequence). The CDR3 runs 11 residues. CDR3 in DNA: TGTGCCAGCAGTTCTATAGATGAGCAGTTCTTC. Its protein product is CASSSIDEQFF.

This chain links TRBV19 with TRBJ1-5; D perhaps matches TRBD1 (5 bases). Trimming stripped 3 bases from V and 6 bases from J, with 15 bases between. CDR1 is LNHDA, CDR2 SQIVND, per germline (reference sequence). The CDR3 loop spans 15 amino acids. The CDR3 DNA is TGTGCCAGTAGTATCGGGGGGGGGTCCATTCAGCCCCAGCATTTT. Its protein is CASSIGGGSIQPQHF. The full variable domain, its missing parts supplied by reference TRBV19 and TRBJ1-5, is DGGITQSPKYLFRKEGQNVTLSCEQNLNHDAMYWYRQDPGQGLRLIYYSQIVNDFQKGDIAEGYSVSREKKESFPLTVTSAQKNPTAFYLCASSIGGGSIQPQHFGDGTRLSIL.

This clone has more than one count but fewer than ten. The V gene is TRBV10-3, the J gene TRBJ2-7; 9 bases align to TRBD1. CDR1 ENHRY and CDR2 SYGVKD come from the germline V gene. This CDR3 comprises 13 residues. Trimming at V came to 5 bases and at J to 5 bases, leaving 4 bases not matched to a gene. The CDR3 coding sequence is TGTGCCATCAGTACCGGGACAGGGAACGAGCAGTACTTC. It is translated as CAISTGTGNEQYF.

This clone came up a few times. The rearrangement uses TRBV2 and TRBJ1-2, with a tentative D call TRBD1 (5 bases). V lost 6 bases and J lost 6, with 17 bases in between. Germline CDR1 SNHLY, CDR2 FYNNEI. The CDR3 loop spans 14 amino acids. CDR3 sequence: CASSDRGKVDGYTF. CDR3 DNA sequence: TGTGCCAGCAGCGACAGAGGAAAGGTAGATGGCTACACCTTC.

The gene calls are TRBV30 and TRBJ1-2; D ambiguous. With 1 base removed from V and 1 base from J, the gap between germline ends came to 7 bases. The CDR3 runs 13 residues. Germline V gene sequence: CDR1 GTSNPN, CDR2 SVGIG (reference sequence). DNA for the CDR3: TGTGCCTGGAGTGAACAGCTTAACTATGGCTACACCTTC. Protein sequence: CAWSEQLNYGYTF.

The V call is TRBV19, the J call TRBJ2-7, with a weak D call TRBD1 (6 bases). V was clipped by 3 bases and J by 2 bases, with 14 bases between them. The CDR3 sequence is 15 residues long. Germline V CDR1 and CDR2: LNHDA, SQIVND (reference sequence). The CDR3 nucleotides are TGTGCCAGTAGTATCGATGGACAGCCGACCTACGAGCAGTACTTC. It specifies CASSIDGQPTYEQYF.

The V call is TRBV2, the J call TRBJ2-7; 11 bases line up with TRBD1. The CDR3 loop spans 19 amino acids. V was clipped by 2 bases and J by 7 bases; unmatched bases: 19. Germline V gene data show CDR1 as SNHLY and CDR2 as FYNNEI. CDR3 sequence (DNA): TGTGCCAGCAGTGAAACGTGGACAGGGGGCCGGAGCGGGACGGGGGAGCAGTACTTC. The encoded protein is CASSETWTGGRSGTGEQYF.

The chain links TRBV11-2 to TRBJ2-1; 9 positions agree with TRBD2. The V gene's germline CDR1 is SGHAT and CDR2 FQNNGV. This CDR3 has 16 residues. V dropped 3 bases and J dropped 2; count of bases not matched to a gene: 5. This CDR3 is CASSLWAGGPYNEQFF. The CDR3 DNA reads as TGTGCCAGCAGCTTGTGGGCGGGAGGGCCCTACAATGAGCAGTTCTTC.

The chain uses TRBV4-1 and TRBJ2-5, with D possibly TRBD1 on 5 matching bases. Germline V CDR1 and CDR2: MGHRA, YSYEKL. Between the trimmed V and J ends, which lost 4 bases and 1 base, there was a span of 7 bases. The CDR3 is 13 residues long. CDR3 residues: CASSPQGQETQYF. The DNA for the CDR3 is TGCGCCAGCAGCCCGCAGGGCCAAGAGACCCAGTACTTC.

This clone was seen just once. The chain recombines TRBV6-5 with TRBJ2-7; 8 bases match TRBD2. The J segment lost 0 bases and the V segment lost 10 bases, leaving 11 bases of the junction unmatched. CDR3 length: 15 amino acids. CDR1 MNHEY and CDR2 SVGAGI come from the germline V gene. CDR3 loop: CATRGGSGFSYEQYF. CDR3 in DNA: TGTGCCACGCGCGGGGGGAGTGGGTTCTCCTACGAGCAGTACTTC.

J is TRBJ1-2 and V is TRBV5-1; 9 nucleotides line up with TRBD1. The J segment lost 4 bases and the V segment lost 3 bases, leaving 13 bases of the junction unmatched. CDR1 SGHRS and CDR2 YFSETQ come from the germline V gene. This CDR3 contains 17 residues. DNA for the CDR3: TGCGCCAGCAGCTCAACGGGACAGGGTTTGGGGTCCTATGGCTACACCTTC. This gives the protein CASSSTGQGLGSYGYTF.

The V gene is TRBV6-5, the J gene TRBJ2-7, with 7 bases identical to TRBD1. The V gene end was trimmed by 7 bases and the J gene end by 3 bases; junction bases not matched to a gene: 9. The CDR3 covers 14 residues. From germline, CDR1 is MNHEY and CDR2 SVGAGI. The CDR3 region is CASMGQPMIYEQYF. CDR3 sequence (DNA): TGTGCCAGCATGGGACAGCCGATGATCTACGAGCAGTACTTC.

This clone was observed once. This chain joins TRBV7-8 and TRBJ2-5; 7 bases match TRBD2. V lost 0 bases, J lost 4 bases, and 2 bases stayed unmatched. The CDR3 has 14 amino acids. Germline V gives CDR1 SGHVS, CDR2 FQNEAQ. CDR3 nucleotide sequence: TGTGCCAGCAGCTTAGCGGGAGGGCCAGAGACCCAGTACTTC. It codes for CASSLAGGPETQYF.

This chain uses TRBV7-9 with TRBJ2-7; TRBD2 aligns across 8 bases. This CDR3 has 14 amino acids. Germline lookup yields CDR1 SEHNR and CDR2 FQNEAQ (reference sequence). J gave up 5 bases and V 5 bases, and 8 bases lay outside the gene matches. CDR3 coding DNA: TGTGCCAGCAGCCCCCCGGGACTAGTTAACGAGCAGTACTTC. It is translated as CASSPPGLVNEQYF. Supplemented by reference TRBV7-9 and TRBJ2-7, the full variable domain reads DTGVSQNPRHKITKRGQNVTFRCDPISEHNRLYWYRQTLGQGPEFLTYFQNEAQLEKSRLLSDRFSAERPKGSFSTLEIQRTEQGDSAMYLCASSPPGLVNEQYFGPGTRLTVT.